These 18 T cell receptor beta chains were all obtained from the same sample, sequenced in a study of cytomegalovirus exposure and HLA in healthy donors (dated by TCRdb to the late 2010s). The library relied on the immunoSEQ multiplex PCR assay. A mixture of 60 forward primers for TCR Vbeta segments and 13 reverse primers for TCR Jbeta segments was used in the multiplex PCR. TCRdb mirrors the immuneACCESS table, restricted to in-frame sequences. Some clones are absent from its copies; in checked studies, under half trace to an unresolved V gene, and the reason for the others is unknown. The table for this sample lists about 91,000 clones; 64% of them were counted only once. The ten largest clones capture 2.3% of the sample. Sequenced sample: PBMCs. The origin of the receptors is a human donor in good health.

The chain employs TRBV5-6 and TRBJ2-1, with a possible D match to TRBD1 (5 bases). The V end lost 5 bases, the J end lost 0 bases, and 12 bases lay between the germline ends. From germline, CDR1 is SGHDT and CDR2 YYEEEE. CDR3 length: 15 amino acids. The CDR3 sequence: CASRAGLSSYNEQFF. CDR3 coding DNA: TGTGCCAGCAGAGCAGGGCTGAGCTCCTACAATGAGCAGTTCTTC.

With respect to this clone: One end of the junction does not line up with germline, which may come from a read error. This sample includes further DNA sequences coding for the same CDR3. The chain uses TRBV7-8 and TRBJ1-3; no firm D call. This CDR3 region has 16 residues. Germline CDR1 is SGHVS and CDR2 is FQNEAQ. The CDR3 sequence is CASSLVQRRSGNTIYF. The DNA for the CDR3 is TGTGCTAGCAGCTTAGTTCAGCGGCGCTCTGGAAACACCATATATTTT.

The rearrangement joins TRBV19 to TRBJ2-1, with TRBD1 identical over 7 bases. The germline CDR1 and CDR2 sequences are LNHDA and SQIVND (reference sequence). Unmatched junction bases numbered 10, after V lost 5 bases and J lost 0 bases. The CDR3 loop spans 17 amino acids. The CDR3 is CASSQTGPSSSYNEQFF. For the CDR3, the DNA is TGTGCCAGTAGTCAGACAGGGCCTTCGAGCTCCTACAATGAGCAGTTCTTC.

The rearrangement joins TRBV13 to TRBJ2-7; TRBD2 might be the D (6 bases). Between the trimmed V and J ends, which lost 4 bases and 6 bases, there was a span of 19 bases. Germline CDR1 and CDR2: PRHDT and FYEKMQ (reference sequence). CDR3 size: 15 residues. This CDR3 reads CASSSRVKTSAEQYF. CDR3 nucleotides: TGTGCCAGCAGCTCGCGCGTAAAGACTAGTGCCGAGCAGTACTTC.

Only one count was recorded for this clone. The chain uses TRBV7-2 and TRBJ2-3, with 8 positions matching TRBD2. Germline V gene sequence: CDR1 SGHTA, CDR2 FQGNSA. This CDR3 has 14 amino acids. V lost 5 bases and J lost 4; bases outside the gene matches: 5. CDR3 DNA sequence: TGTGCCAGCAGCCGGGCGGGGGGCTCAGATACGCAGTATTTT. The encoded protein is CASSRAGGSDTQYF.

Only a few counts were recorded for this clone. This chain uses TRBV11-3 with TRBJ1-1, with D unclear. The germline V gene has CDR1 SGHNT and CDR2 YENEEA. This CDR3 spans 12 amino acids. The ends were cut back, 2 bases at V and 8 bases at J, with 9 bases in the middle. Here the CDR3 DNA reads TGTGCCAGCAGCTTATTGTTAGCGGAAGCTTTCTTT. This encodes CASSLLLAEAFF.

The chain employs TRBV5-1 and TRBJ2-1; D is possibly TRBD1 (5 bases). Germline CDR1 SGHRS, CDR2 YFSETQ. V dropped 0 bases and J dropped 3 bases, with 10 bases sitting between them. The CDR3 extends over 15 amino acids. Here the CDR3 DNA reads TGCGCCAGCAGCTTGGTGGGGCCAGGCTACAATGAGCAGTTCTTC. Protein product: CASSLVGPGYNEQFF.

This clone has just a few counts. The V gene is TRBV15, the J gene TRBJ2-5; D possibly corresponds to TRBD2 (5 bases). The V gene's germline CDR1 is LNHNV and CDR2 YYDKDF (reference sequence). Deletions cut 0 bases from V and 1 base from J, with 9 bases between. CDR3 length: 15 amino acids. This CDR3 is CATSRDGGSQETQYF. The CDR3 DNA reads TGTGCCACCAGCAGAGATGGAGGCAGCCAAGAGACCCAGTACTTC.

The chain recombines TRBV5-1 with TRBJ1-4; the D is unclear. Trimming pared 2 bases from V and 2 bases from J, leaving 7 bases between. Germline CDR1 reads SGHRS; CDR2 reads YFSETQ. This CDR3 comprises 14 residues. In DNA form, the CDR3 reads TGCGCCAGCAGCTTACAGTTTACTAATGAAAAACTGTTTTTT. This gives the protein CASSLQFTNEKLFF. Filled out from reference TRBV5-1 and TRBJ1-4, the complete variable domain reads KAGVTQTPRYLIKTRGQQVTLSCSPISGHRSVSWYQQTPGQGLQFLFEYFSETQRNKGNFPGRFSGRQFSNSRSEMNVSTLELGDSALYLCASSLQFTNEKLFFGSGTQLSVL.

This clone has only a few counts. The rearrangement links TRBV10-3 to TRBJ1-1, with TRBD1 matching over 7 bases. CDR1 ENHRY and CDR2 SYGVKD come from the germline V gene. The J segment lost 1 base and the V segment lost 1 base, leaving 6 bases of the junction unmatched. This CDR3 has 16 residues. CDR3 sequence (DNA): TGTGCCATCAGTGAGTTAACGGGACAGAAGAACACTGAAGCTTTCTTT. Translating gives CAISELTGQKNTEAFF.

The rearrangement joins TRBV5-8 to TRBJ1-6; a possible D gene is TRBD1 (6 bases). Germline loops: CDR1 SGHTS, CDR2 YDEGEE. There are 16 residues in the CDR3. Between the trimmed V and J ends, which lost 1 base and 7 bases, there was a span of 15 bases. This chain's CDR3 is CASSLFVGAGNSPLHF. The CDR3 DNA sequence: TGTGCCAGCAGCTTGTTTGTGGGGGCTGGCAATTCACCCCTCCACTTT.

The rearrangement uses TRBV6-1 and TRBJ2-7; the D is unclear. This CDR3 has 11 amino acids. The V gene's germline CDR1 is MNHNS and CDR2 SASEGT. The germline V and J ends were trimmed by 7 bases and 0 bases, with 4 bases remaining between them. The CDR3 sequence: CASISSYEQYF. CDR3 bases: TGTGCCAGCATCAGCTCCTACGAGCAGTACTTC.

The chain recombines TRBV15 with TRBJ1-4; unclear D gene. Trimming took 1 base from V and 8 from J, leaving 8 bases between them. The CDR3 is 13 amino acids. Germline-derived CDR1 and CDR2 are LNHNV and YYDKDF (reference sequence). The CDR3 loop reads CATSRVATEKLFF. The CDR3 DNA sequence: TGTGCCACCAGCAGAGTGGCCACCGAAAAACTGTTTTTT.

In this sample, this clone turned up a few times. The CDR3 here is CASSEALSSAEDQPQHF. In DNA, the CDR3 is TGTGCCAGCAGTGAAGCCCTCTCTAGCGCCGAGGATCAGCCCCAGCATTTT. The chain combines TRBV2 with TRBJ1-5; no firm D call. The CDR3 loop spans 17 amino acids. From germline, CDR1 is SNHLY and CDR2 FYNNEI. V gave up 0 bases and J gave up 5 bases, with 17 bases separating them.

The chain combines TRBV2 with TRBJ1-4; D ambiguous. In germline, CDR1 is SNHLY, CDR2 FYNNEI. The V end lost 3 bases, the J end lost 0 bases, and 8 bases lay between the germline ends. The CDR3 is 15 amino acids. As DNA, the CDR3 is TGTGCCAGCAGTGACAGTACAGCAACTAATGAAAAACTGTTTTTT. This translates into CASSDSTATNEKLFF.

The V gene is TRBV5-1, the J gene TRBJ1-1; TRBD1 is a possible D gene (5 bases). Germline V lookup: CDR1 SGHRS, CDR2 YFSETQ. V shed 2 bases and J shed 8 bases, with 10 bases lying between them. The CDR3 loop spans 12 amino acids. The CDR3 nucleotides read TGCGCCAGCAGCTTTTTGAAGGGGGAAGCTTTCTTT. This translates into CASSFLKGEAFF.

The V gene is TRBV4-3, the J gene TRBJ2-3; 9 nucleotides agree with TRBD1. CDR1 is LGHNA, CDR2 YSLEER, per germline. The CDR3 totals 17 residues. The junction had 9 bases not matched to a gene; V was cut back by 3 bases and J by 2 bases. CDR3 loop: CASSQGPGQGPTDTQYF. The CDR3 nucleotides are TGCGCCAGCAGCCAGGGGCCGGGACAGGGTCCCACAGATACGCAGTATTTT.

The chain combines TRBV11-1 with TRBJ1-4; the match to TRBD1 covers 8 bases. The CDR3 spans 15 residues. Trimming took 5 bases from V and 5 from J; bases not matched to a gene: 7. Looked up from germline, CDR1 is SGHAT and CDR2 is FQDESV (reference sequence). CDR3 DNA: TGTGCCAGCAGCGCCCGGGACAGGATGAATGAAAAACTGTTTTTT. Amino acid sequence: CASSARDRMNEKLFF.